This TCR beta chain was captured in a study of control samples from healthy donors and cancer patients. Data came from immunoSEQ multiplex PCR; TCRdb stores just in-frame clones and leaves some out. The sample includes 100,000 to 150,000 clones, around 93% of them seen just once. The V gene lost 7 bases and the J gene lost 15 bases, with 19 bases spanning the gap. This CDR3 spans 11 amino acids. CDR1 and CDR2 (germline): DFQATT, SNEGSKA (reference sequence). This sequence was found in a man aged 50 to 59 with head and neck cancer. The source material was PBMCs. V usage is TRBV20-1 and J usage is TRBJ2-1; D ambiguous. CDR3 bases: TGCAGTGTAAGGCGGCAGGACCCCTTGTTCTTC. Translating gives CSVRRQDPLFF.